These 14 T cell receptor beta chains originate from one sample sequenced in a study of cytomegalovirus exposure and HLA in healthy donors. 13 Jbeta primers and 60 Vbeta primers were used for the PCR. The table came from immunoSEQ multiplex PCR; TCRdb's copy has only in-frame clones and leaves some out. The data hold 180,000 or so clones, with 60% to 80% observed a single time. Source material: PBMCs. The receptors were gathered from a woman aged 40 to 50 in good health and CMV-seropositive.

The chain couples TRBV7-8 to TRBJ2-7; D perhaps matches TRBD1 (6 bases). The CDR3 is 15 residues long. Looked up from germline, CDR1 is SGHVS and CDR2 is FQNEAQ. The V gene lost 1 base and the J gene lost 2 bases, with 12 bases spanning the gap. CDR3 bases: TGTGCCAGCAGCTTAGAAGGACAGCCCCCCTACGAGCAGTACTTC. Protein: CASSLEGQPPYEQYF.

This clone was detected only once. The chain has TRBV19 and TRBJ2-7, with D tentatively TRBD1 (6 bases). The CDR3 covers 14 residues. Trimming left V 7 bases short and J 5 bases short, with 18 bases between. Germline V lookup: CDR1 LNHDA, CDR2 SQIVND (reference sequence). CDR3 residues: CASTGTTNGDEQYF. The CDR3, as DNA: TGTGCCAGTACCGGGACAACGAACGGCGACGAGCAGTACTTC.

CDR3 amino acids: CASSPGQTRDGYTF. For the CDR3, the DNA is TGTGCCAGCTCCCCAGGACAGACGAGGGATGGCTACACCTTC. The chain couples TRBV18 to TRBJ1-2, with a weak D call TRBD1 (6 bases). V lost 6 bases and J 6 bases, leaving 17 bases between the germline ends. This CDR3 region has 14 residues. Germline lookup yields CDR1 KGHSH and CDR2 LQKENI.

Comment on this clone: Other DNA sequences from this sample encode an identical CDR3 as well. This rearrangement joins TRBV14 to TRBJ1-1; D unresolved. The CDR3 has 15 amino acids. Germline assignment: CDR1 SGHDN and CDR2 FVKESK. The V gene lost 0 bases and the J gene lost 0 bases, with 8 bases spanning the gap. As DNA, the CDR3 is TGTGCCAGCAGCCAAGAGCGAGGTATGAACACTGAAGCTTTCTTT. Translation gives CASSQERGMNTEAFF.

This chain connects TRBV5-1 to TRBJ2-5; D perhaps matches TRBD1 (5 bases). V lost 6 bases to trimming and J lost 4 bases, with 10 bases between them. This CDR3 has 12 residues. Germline CDR1 is SGHRS and CDR2 is YFSETQ. The CDR3 DNA is TGCGCCAGCATGCAGGGCGGAGAGACCCAGTACTTC. Translated: CASMQGGETQYF.

V is TRBV5-1 and J is TRBJ2-2; 10 nucleotides match TRBD1. Germline V lookup: CDR1 SGHRS, CDR2 YFSETQ. V lost 6 bases to trimming and J lost 0 bases; unmatched junction nucleotides: 5. This CDR3 contains 16 residues. CDR3 in DNA: TGCGCCAGCAAACCGACAGGGGGCGCGAACACCGGGGAGCTGTTTTTT. This codes for CASKPTGGANTGELFF.

J is TRBJ2-1 and V is TRBV7-6; D is possibly TRBD2 (6 bases). The CDR3 has 15 residues. Trimming stripped 5 bases from V and 6 bases from J, with 17 bases between. Germline V gene lookup returns CDR1 SGHVS and CDR2 FNYEAQ. In nucleotides, the CDR3 is TGTGCCAGCAGCGTCAGCTCGGGAGCCACCAATGAGCAGTTCTTC. Translation gives CASSVSSGATNEQFF.

This chain links TRBV5-1 with TRBJ2-7; TRBD2 agrees at 8 bases. With V trimmed by 0 bases and J by 5 bases, 10 bases remained unmatched. The germline CDR1 and CDR2 sequences are SGHRS and YFSETQ. The CDR3 sequence is 16 residues long. The chain's CDR3 is CASSLVTGRVPDEQYF. Written as DNA, the CDR3 is TGCGCCAGCAGCTTGGTAACCGGGAGGGTACCGGACGAGCAGTACTTC.

This clone was counted a few times. The chain is built from TRBV10-3 and TRBJ2-1; the match to TRBD1 covers 7 bases. The V gene's germline CDR1 is ENHRY and CDR2 SYGVKD. CDR3 size: 16 residues. The V gene end was trimmed by 1 base and the J gene end by 5 bases; junction bases not matched to a gene: 8. The CDR3 is CAISELQGVQNNEQFF. The CDR3 bases are TGTGCCATCAGTGAGTTGCAGGGGGTACAGAACAATGAGCAGTTCTTC.

The chain employs TRBV7-8 and TRBJ1-6; 8 nucleotides align to TRBD1. This CDR3 contains 15 residues. Trimming cost V 5 bases and J 9 bases; bases outside gene matches: 9. Germline V gives CDR1 SGHVS, CDR2 FQNEAQ. CDR3 bases: TGTGCCAGCAGCGTCATGGACAGGGCTTTTTCACCCCTCCACTTT. It yields the protein CASSVMDRAFSPLHF. The whole variable domain, filled in from reference TRBV7-8 and TRBJ1-6, reads GAGVSQSPRYKVAKRGQDVALRCDPISGHVSLFWYQQALGQGPEFLTYFQNEAQLDKSGLPSDRFFAERPEGSVSTLKIQRTQQEDSAVYLCASSVMDRAFSPLHFGNGTRLTVT.

V is TRBV5-1 and J is TRBJ2-1; 9 bases match TRBD2. CDR1 SGHRS and CDR2 YFSETQ come from the germline V gene. The V gene end was trimmed by 1 base and the J gene end by 5 bases; junction bases not matched to a gene: 4. This CDR3 comprises 15 residues. CDR3 protein: CASSLRVAGDNEQFF. The CDR3 DNA sequence: TGCGCCAGCAGCTTGAGAGTAGCGGGGGACAATGAGCAGTTCTTC.

The chain couples TRBV27 to TRBJ2-3; possible D gene TRBD2, 6 bases. V was pared by 6 bases and J by 4 bases, with 8 bases between. Germline loops: CDR1 MNHEY, CDR2 SMNVEV (reference sequence). This CDR3 comprises 12 residues. CDR3 bases: TGTGCCAGCAGCCGCGGGGCAGATACGCAGTATTTT. It translates to CASSRGADTQYF.

The chain recombines TRBV18 with TRBJ1-1; 8 bases are shared with TRBD1. V shed 3 bases and J 5 bases; nucleotides not matched to a gene: 8. CDR1 is KGHSH, CDR2 LQKENI, per germline. This CDR3 contains 15 residues. In DNA form, the CDR3 reads TGTGCCAGCTCACCGGCCGGACAGGGCAAAACTGAAGCTTTCTTT. Its protein product is CASSPAGQGKTEAFF.

J is TRBJ1-1 and V is TRBV9; a possible D gene is TRBD1 (6 bases). Germline CDR1 and CDR2: SGDLS and YYNGEE. The CDR3 is 13 amino acids. Deletions cut 1 base from V and 5 bases from J, with 9 bases between. CDR3 sequence reads: CASSVQGWTEAFF. Here the CDR3 DNA reads TGTGCCAGCAGCGTACAGGGGTGGACTGAAGCTTTCTTT.